This entry concerns a single T cell receptor (beta chain). TCRdb's copy holds only in-frame clones and misses some; the assay was immunoSEQ multiplex PCR. Of approximately 2.1 million clones in the sample, 90% to 95% were seen once. The V and J ends lost 0 bases and 3 bases, in that order; junction bases with no gene match: 6. CDR1 is SGHRS and CDR2 is YFSETQ in the germline V gene. The CDR3 length is 17 residues. The record originates from a study of shared clonotypes between healthy human individuals. Specimen: naive CD4+ T cells from PBMCs. As to subset: CD45RA+ positively selected. The rearrangement joins TRBV5-1 to TRBJ2-1; 10 bases align to TRBD2. The receptor was derived from a man aged 18 to 30 in good health. Some clones in this sample may be carry-over from other donors' samples. CDR3 nucleotides: TGCGCCAGCAGCTTGGGACTAGCGGGTATAATCTACAATGAGCAGTTCTTC. It encodes CASSLGLAGIIYNEQFF.